This TCR beta chain is drawn from a study of blood T cells in healthy people across ages. A word on this clonotype: Its antigen is unidentified.

Together with a sample-barcoded 5' primer, a J-beta primer mix was included in a second PCR lasting about 7 to 12 cycles. One entry per CDR3 protein results from TCRdb running MiXCR on the 5' RACE reads. Among around 1,800,000 distinct CDR3 sequences listed, around 40% were seen once. Trimming removed 0 bases at V and 8 bases at J, with 16 bases between. This CDR3 spans 14 amino acids. CDR1 is DFQATT and CDR2 is SNEGSKA in the germline V gene (reference sequence). Findings of the study overall: Strong correlation linked observed beta diversity and percent naive T cells.

This receptor was taken from a human donor in good health. Material: blood. This rearrangement joins TRBV20-1 to TRBJ1-1, with no clear D. CDR3: CSAREKFSTFEAFF. The CDR3 DNA follows: TGCAGTGCTAGAGAGAAGTTTAGCACCTTCGAAGCTTTCTTT.